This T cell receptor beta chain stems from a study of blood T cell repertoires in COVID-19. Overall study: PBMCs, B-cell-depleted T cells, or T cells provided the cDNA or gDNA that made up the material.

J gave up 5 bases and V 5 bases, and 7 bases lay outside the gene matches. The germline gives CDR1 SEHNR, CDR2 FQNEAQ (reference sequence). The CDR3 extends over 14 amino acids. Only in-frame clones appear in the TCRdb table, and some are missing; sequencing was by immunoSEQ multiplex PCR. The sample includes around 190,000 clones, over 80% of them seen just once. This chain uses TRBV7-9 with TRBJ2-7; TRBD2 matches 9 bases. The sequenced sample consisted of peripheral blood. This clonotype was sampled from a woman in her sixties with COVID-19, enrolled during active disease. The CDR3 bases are TGTGCCAGCAGCAGAAGCGGGAGGATGGACGAGCAGTACTTC. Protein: CASSRSGRMDEQYF.